This T cell receptor beta chain is drawn from a study of cytomegalovirus exposure and HLA in healthy donors. The PCR had 60 Vbeta and 13 Jbeta primers. The repertoire was sequenced with immunoSEQ multiplex PCR; TCRdb's copy has only in-frame clones and lacks some. Among about 130,000 clones listed, roughly 72% were seen once. Per germline, CDR1 LNHDA and CDR2 SQIVND (reference sequence). Trimming cost V 2 bases and J 5 bases, with 15 bases left between them. This CDR3 comprises 15 residues. The sequenced sample was PBMCs. The TCR comes from a man aged 35-49 years in good health and CMV-seropositive. The genes are TRBV19 and TRBJ2-5; D perhaps matches TRBD2 (6 bases). Written as DNA, the CDR3 is TGTGCCAGTAGTATATTTCGGGGAGGTGGGGAGACCCAGTACTTC. It translates to CASSIFRGGGETQYF.